Presented here are 17 T cell receptor beta chains from one specimen sequenced in a study of T cell repertoires in cytomegalovirus infection. MiXCR, run by TCRdb on the reads, gives a single entry per CDR3 protein. The sample has under 95,000 distinct CDR3 sequences; 40% to 50% are singletons. These receptors' antigens are unknown. The starting material was CD8+ T cells from cultured PBMCs, obtained from culture after CMV antigen stimulation. Source of these receptors: a human donor in good health (CMV status not recorded). Some clones in this sample may be carry-over from other donors' samples.

This chain joins TRBV4-1 and TRBJ1-1; tentatively, D is TRBD1 (6 bases). CDR1 and CDR2 from the germline V gene are MGHRA and YSYEKL. Trimming removed 4 bases from V and 5 bases from J, with 26 bases in between. The CDR3 covers 18 residues. CDR3 coding DNA: TGCGCCAGCAGCCTTTCCGAGACAGGACGGGGGCTCAGGACTGAAGCTTTCTTT. This encodes CASSLSETGRGLRTEAFF.

V is TRBV6-1 and J is TRBJ2-7, with a tentative D call TRBD1 (6 bases). CDR3 length: 15 amino acids. Germline-derived CDR1 and CDR2 are MNHNS and SASEGT. Trimming stripped 6 bases from V and 3 bases from J, with 18 bases between. The CDR3 DNA follows: TGTGCCAGCAGACACCGCGACAGGCAGCTCTACGAGCAGTACTTC. Its protein is CASRHRDRQLYEQYF.

The J gene is TRBJ2-1, the V gene TRBV4-1; possible D gene TRBD2, 5 bases. Germline CDR1 MGHRA, CDR2 YSYEKL. The V gene lost 0 bases and the J gene lost 0 bases, with 15 bases spanning the gap. The CDR3 is 18 amino acids. CDR3 DNA: TGCGCCAGCAGCCAAGATGACGGGCTAGACTACTCCTACAATGAGCAGTTCTTC. It translates to CASSQDDGLDYSYNEQFF.

This clonotype was detected a few times. V and J are TRBV24-1 and TRBJ1-1; no definite D call. Trimming removed 0 bases at V and 1 base at J, with 2 bases between. CDR1 is KGHDR and CDR2 is SFDVKD in the germline V gene. The CDR3 consists of 13 residues. CDR3 sequence (DNA): TGTGCCACCAGTGATTTGGAGAACACTGAAGCTTTCTTT. It is translated as CATSDLENTEAFF.

This clonotype has just a few counts. V usage is TRBV20-1 and J usage is TRBJ2-7; D unclear. The germline V and J ends were trimmed by 1 base and 6 bases, with 10 bases remaining between them. The germline gives CDR1 DFQATT, CDR2 SNEGSKA (reference sequence). CDR3 size: 12 residues. The CDR3 coding sequence is TGCAGTGCTAGAGCTGAGGCTGCCGAGCAGTACTTC. It encodes CSARAEAAEQYF.

The chain is built from TRBV18 and TRBJ1-2, with D uncertain. CDR1 and CDR2 (germline): KGHSH, LQKENI. CDR3 length: 14 amino acids. Between the trimmed V and J ends, which lost 6 bases and 0 bases, there was a span of 11 bases. For the CDR3, the DNA is TGTGCCAGCTCGCCCGGACGTTCTAACTATGGCTACACCTTC. This sequence encodes CASSPGRSNYGYTF.

A few counts support this clonotype. The chain has TRBV10-3 and TRBJ1-1; the D gene is possibly TRBD1 (5 bases). Germline CDR1 is ENHRY and CDR2 is SYGVKD. This CDR3 region has 11 residues. V was clipped by 9 bases and J by 8 bases, with 13 bases between them. Written as DNA, the CDR3 is TGTGCCATGGTCCGGGGCGGCGAAGCTTTCTTT. Protein sequence: CAMVRGGEAFF.

V usage is TRBV7-9 and J usage is TRBJ2-1; D is ambiguous. The germline V gene encodes CDR1 SEHNR and CDR2 FQNEAQ (reference sequence). Trimming pared 0 bases from V and 0 bases from J, leaving 9 bases between. CDR3 length: 16 amino acids. Here the CDR3 reads CASSLAAGSSYNEQFF. CDR3 coding DNA: TGTGCCAGCAGCTTAGCGGCTGGAAGCTCCTACAATGAGCAGTTCTTC.

CDR3 residues: CSARPRTEETQYF. The CDR3 DNA sequence: TGCAGTGCTAGACCGAGGACAGAAGAGACCCAGTACTTC. This chain joins TRBV20-1 and TRBJ2-5, with D possibly matching TRBD1 (6 bases). Germline V lookup: CDR1 DFQATT, CDR2 SNEGSKA (reference sequence). This CDR3 is built from 13 residues. V lost 2 bases and J lost 3, with 10 bases in between.

This clonotype was picked up a small number of times. V gene TRBV7-6 combines with J gene TRBJ2-7; D is ambiguous. Trimming pared 4 bases from V and 0 bases from J, leaving 7 bases between. Germline CDR1 and CDR2: SGHVS and FNYEAQ. The CDR3 has 13 amino acids. The CDR3 spells CASSSPGSYEQYF. DNA for the CDR3: TGTGCCAGCAGCTCCCCAGGCTCCTACGAGCAGTACTTC.

The chain has TRBV27 and TRBJ1-2; the D is unclear. Germline V lookup: CDR1 MNHEY, CDR2 SMNVEV (reference sequence). The germline V and J ends were trimmed by 2 bases and 4 bases, with 8 bases remaining between them. The CDR3 is made up of 13 amino acids. The CDR3 spells CASSLPGSYGYTF. The CDR3 nucleotides read TGTGCCAGCAGTTTACCGGGGAGCTATGGCTACACCTTC.

The V call is TRBV20-1, the J call TRBJ2-4; 7 nucleotides line up with TRBD2. Germline V gene data show CDR1 as DFQATT and CDR2 as SNEGSKA (reference sequence). The CDR3 runs to 16 residues. Unmatched junction bases numbered 6, after V lost 1 base and J lost 0 bases. The CDR3: CSARALAELAKNIQYF. The DNA of the CDR3 is TGCAGTGCTAGAGCCCTAGCGGAGTTAGCCAAAAACATTCAGTACTTC.

The chain employs TRBV12-3 or TRBV12-4 and TRBJ2-3; D gene uncertain. Trimming removed 7 bases from V and 2 bases from J, with 10 bases in between. This CDR3 has 13 residues. For the CDR3, the DNA is TGTGCCAGCACCCCAGGAGCCACAGATACGCAGTATTTT. Residues: CASTPGATDTQYF.

This clonotype was observed a few times. The chain links TRBV20-1 to TRBJ1-6, with TRBD1 matching over 10 bases. V shed 5 bases, J shed 7 bases, and the junction held 8 bases outside the gene matches. The CDR3 runs to 15 residues. Germline CDR1 is DFQATT and CDR2 is SNEGSKA (reference sequence). CDR3 in amino acids: CSAFKPGQGNSPLHF. As DNA, the CDR3 is TGCAGTGCTTTTAAACCGGGACAGGGGAATTCACCCCTCCACTTT.

This clonotype was observed a few times. The V call is TRBV6-4, the J call TRBJ2-3; a weak D match, TRBD2 (5 bases). Deletions cut 5 bases from V and 0 bases from J, with 12 bases between. The CDR3 has 15 residues. Germline lookup yields CDR1 MRHNA and CDR2 SNTAGT. The CDR3: CASSYGSTSTDTQYF. The CDR3 DNA sequence: TGTGCCAGCAGTTATGGGAGCACTAGCACAGATACGCAGTATTTT.

This chain links TRBV7-6 with TRBJ2-1; 7 nucleotides match TRBD2. Germline V gives CDR1 SGHVS, CDR2 FNYEAQ. This CDR3 contains 16 residues. Trimming removed 0 bases from V and 0 bases from J; junction bases left unmatched: 2. CDR3 bases: TGTGCCAGCAGCTTAGCGCGCGGGAGCTCCTACAATGAGCAGTTCTTC. Its translation is CASSLARGSSYNEQFF.

The CDR3 reads CASSLEAGSAHSPLHF. DNA of the CDR3: TGTGCCAGCAGCTTAGAGGCAGGGTCGGCCCATTCACCCCTCCACTTT. The chain carries TRBV11-2 and TRBJ1-6; the D gene is possibly TRBD1 (5 bases). CDR3 length: 16 residues. V lost 0 bases and J lost 8, with 14 bases in between. Germline CDR1 is SGHAT and CDR2 is FQNNGV.